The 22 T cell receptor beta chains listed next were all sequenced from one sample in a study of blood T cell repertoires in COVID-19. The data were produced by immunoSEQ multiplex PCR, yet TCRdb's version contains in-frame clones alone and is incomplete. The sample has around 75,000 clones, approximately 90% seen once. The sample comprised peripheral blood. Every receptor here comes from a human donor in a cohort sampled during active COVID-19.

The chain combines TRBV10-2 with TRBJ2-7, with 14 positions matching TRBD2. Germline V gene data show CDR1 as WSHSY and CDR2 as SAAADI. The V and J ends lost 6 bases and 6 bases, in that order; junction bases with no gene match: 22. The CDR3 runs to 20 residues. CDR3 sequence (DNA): TGCGCCAGCAGCGTTTTTGCCTCCGGGACTAGCGGGAGTGTACCCTGCGAGCAGTACGTC. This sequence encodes CASSVFASGTSGSVPCEQYV.

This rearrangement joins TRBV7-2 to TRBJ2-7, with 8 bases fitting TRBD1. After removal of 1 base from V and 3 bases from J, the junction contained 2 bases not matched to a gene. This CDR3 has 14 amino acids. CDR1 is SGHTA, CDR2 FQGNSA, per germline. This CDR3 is CASSLGGTGYEQYF. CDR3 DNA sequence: TGTGCCAGCAGCTTAGGAGGGACAGGCTACGAGCAGTACTTC.

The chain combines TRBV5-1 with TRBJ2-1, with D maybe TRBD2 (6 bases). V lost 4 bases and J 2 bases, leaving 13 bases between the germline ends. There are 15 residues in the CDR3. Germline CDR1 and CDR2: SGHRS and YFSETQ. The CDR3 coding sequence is TGCGCCAGCAGCCCTACTAGCCGGCCCTACAATGAGCAGTTCTTC. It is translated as CASSPTSRPYNEQFF.

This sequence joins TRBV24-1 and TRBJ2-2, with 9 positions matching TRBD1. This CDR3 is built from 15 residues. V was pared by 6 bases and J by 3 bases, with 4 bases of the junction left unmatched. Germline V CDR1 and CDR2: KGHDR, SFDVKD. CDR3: CATSWTGVDTGELFF. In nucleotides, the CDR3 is TGTGCCACCAGTTGGACAGGGGTGGACACCGGGGAGCTGTTTTTT.

This chain's CDR3 is CASSLGGSGNNEQFF. The CDR3 nucleotides are TGCGCCAGCAGCTTGGGAGGAAGCGGCAACAATGAGCAGTTCTTC. The chain uses TRBV5-1 and TRBJ2-1; a weak D match, TRBD2 (5 bases). The CDR3 is 15 amino acids. Looked up from germline, CDR1 is SGHRS and CDR2 is YFSETQ. V lost 0 bases to trimming and J lost 5 bases, with 12 bases between them.

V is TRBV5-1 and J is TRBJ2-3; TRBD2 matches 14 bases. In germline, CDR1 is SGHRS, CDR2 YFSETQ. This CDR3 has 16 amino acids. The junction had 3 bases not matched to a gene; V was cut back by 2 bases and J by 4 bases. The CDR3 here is CASSFGGLAGADTQYF. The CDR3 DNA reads TGCGCCAGCAGCTTCGGGGGACTAGCGGGAGCAGATACGCAGTATTTT.

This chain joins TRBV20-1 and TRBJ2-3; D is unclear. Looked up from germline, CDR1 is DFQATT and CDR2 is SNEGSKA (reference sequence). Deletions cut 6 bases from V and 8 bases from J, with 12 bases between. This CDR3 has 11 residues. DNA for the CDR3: TGCAGTGCGCCTTACCGCGGTACGCAGTATTTT. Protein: CSAPYRGTQYF.

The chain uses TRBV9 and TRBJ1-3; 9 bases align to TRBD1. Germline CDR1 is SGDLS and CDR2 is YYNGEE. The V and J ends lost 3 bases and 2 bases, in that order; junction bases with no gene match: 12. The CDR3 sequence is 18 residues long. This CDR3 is CASSDYRGPRSAGNTIYF. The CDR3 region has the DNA TGTGCCAGCAGCGACTACAGGGGGCCAAGGTCTGCTGGAAACACCATATATTTT.

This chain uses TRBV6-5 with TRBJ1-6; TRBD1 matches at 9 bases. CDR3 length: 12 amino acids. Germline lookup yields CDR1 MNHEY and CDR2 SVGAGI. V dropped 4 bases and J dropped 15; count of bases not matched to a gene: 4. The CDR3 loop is CASSSRGQGLHF. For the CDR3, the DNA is TGTGCCAGCAGTTCGCGGGGACAGGGCCTCCACTTT.

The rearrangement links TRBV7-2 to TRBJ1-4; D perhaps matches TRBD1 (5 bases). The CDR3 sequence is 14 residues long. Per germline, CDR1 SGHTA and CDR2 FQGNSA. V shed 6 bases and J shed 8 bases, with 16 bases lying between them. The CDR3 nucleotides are TGTGCCAGCAGTATAACAGGCTCGGAGGAAAAACTGTTTTTT. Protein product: CASSITGSEEKLFF.

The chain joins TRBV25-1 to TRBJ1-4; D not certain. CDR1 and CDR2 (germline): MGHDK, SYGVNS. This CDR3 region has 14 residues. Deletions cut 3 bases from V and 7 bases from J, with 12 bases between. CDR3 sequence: CASSEPGLGEKLFF. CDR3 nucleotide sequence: TGTGCCAGCAGTGAGCCAGGCTTGGGTGAAAAACTGTTTTTT.

The CDR3 DNA follows: TGTGCCAGCAGTCGGGACAGGGCGCCTAGCGGGAATGTAGATACGCAGTATTTT. This translates into CASSRDRAPSGNVDTQYF. This sequence joins TRBV2 and TRBJ2-3; either TRBD1 or TRBD2 may fit D (9 bases each). The CDR3 length is 18 residues. Between the trimmed V and J ends, which lost 5 bases and 5 bases, there was a span of 26 bases. Germline-derived CDR1 and CDR2 are SNHLY and FYNNEI.

The chain's CDR3 is CSVARFLAYNEQFF. The CDR3 DNA reads as TGCAGCGTTGCCCGATTCCTAGCCTACAATGAGCAGTTCTTC. The chain uses TRBV29-1 and TRBJ2-1; no definite D call. The germline CDR1 and CDR2 sequences are SQVTM and ANQGSEA. Trimming stripped 4 bases from V and 2 bases from J, with 12 bases between. CDR3 length equals 14 residues.

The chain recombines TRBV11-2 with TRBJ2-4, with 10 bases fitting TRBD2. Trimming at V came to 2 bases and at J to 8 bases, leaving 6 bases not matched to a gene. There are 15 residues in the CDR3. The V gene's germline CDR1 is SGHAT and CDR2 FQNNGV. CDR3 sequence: CASSLSPSGSDIQYF. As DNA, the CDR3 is TGTGCCAGCAGCTTATCCCCTAGCGGGAGTGACATTCAGTACTTC.

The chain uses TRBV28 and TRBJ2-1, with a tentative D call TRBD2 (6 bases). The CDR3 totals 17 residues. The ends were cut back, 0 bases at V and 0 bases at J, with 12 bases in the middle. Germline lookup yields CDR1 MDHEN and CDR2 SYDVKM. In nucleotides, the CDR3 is TGTGCCAGCAGTTTATGGCCCTCGGGGGTCTCCTACAATGAGCAGTTCTTC. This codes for CASSLWPSGVSYNEQFF.

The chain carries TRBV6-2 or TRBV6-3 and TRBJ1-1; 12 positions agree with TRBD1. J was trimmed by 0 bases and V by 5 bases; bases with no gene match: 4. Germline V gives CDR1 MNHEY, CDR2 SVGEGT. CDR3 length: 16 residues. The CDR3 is CASSPGQGALNTEAFF. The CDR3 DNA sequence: TGTGCCAGCAGTCCGGGACAGGGGGCCTTGAACACTGAAGCTTTCTTT.

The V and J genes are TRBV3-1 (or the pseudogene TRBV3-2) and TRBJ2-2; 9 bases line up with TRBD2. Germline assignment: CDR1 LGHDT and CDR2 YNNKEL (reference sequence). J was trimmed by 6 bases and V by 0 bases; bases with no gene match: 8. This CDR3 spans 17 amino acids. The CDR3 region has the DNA TGTGCCAGCAGCCAAGATAAGGGGGGACTAGCTCCCGGGGAGCTGTTTTTT. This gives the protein CASSQDKGGLAPGELFF.

CDR3 bases: TGTGCCAGCAGCCCGACTCGGATACGCCTTTTCAATGAGCAGTTCTTC. Its translation is CASSPTRIRLFNEQFF. J is TRBJ2-1 and V is TRBV7-9, with D uncertain. Germline lookup yields CDR1 SEHNR and CDR2 FQNEAQ (reference sequence). Trimming took 5 bases from V and 6 from J, leaving 20 bases between them. CDR3 length: 16 residues. The entire variable domain, with the rest obtained from reference TRBV7-9 and TRBJ2-1, is as follows: DTGVSQNPRHKITKRGQNVTFRCDPISEHNRLYWYRQTLGQGPEFLTYFQNEAQLEKSRLLSDRFSAERPKGSFSTLEIQRTEQGDSAMYLCASSPTRIRLFNEQFFGPGTRLTVL.

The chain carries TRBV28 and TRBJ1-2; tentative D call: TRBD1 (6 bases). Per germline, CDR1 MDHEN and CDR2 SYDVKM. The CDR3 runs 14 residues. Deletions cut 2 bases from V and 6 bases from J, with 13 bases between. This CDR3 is CASSLRGQADGYTF. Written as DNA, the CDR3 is TGTGCCAGCAGTTTAAGGGGACAAGCGGATGGCTACACCTTC.

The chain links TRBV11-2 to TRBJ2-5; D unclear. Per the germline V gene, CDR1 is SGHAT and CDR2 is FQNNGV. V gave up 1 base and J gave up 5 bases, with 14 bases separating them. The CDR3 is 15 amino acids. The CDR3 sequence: CASSLGARGPETQYF. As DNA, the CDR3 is TGTGCCAGCAGCTTAGGTGCTCGAGGTCCCGAGACCCAGTACTTC.

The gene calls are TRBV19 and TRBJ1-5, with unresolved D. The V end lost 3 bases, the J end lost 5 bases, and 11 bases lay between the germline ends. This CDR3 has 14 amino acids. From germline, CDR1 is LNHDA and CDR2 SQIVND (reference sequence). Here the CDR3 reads CASSIELADQPQHF. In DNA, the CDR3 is TGTGCCAGTAGTATTGAGTTAGCGGATCAGCCCCAGCATTTT.

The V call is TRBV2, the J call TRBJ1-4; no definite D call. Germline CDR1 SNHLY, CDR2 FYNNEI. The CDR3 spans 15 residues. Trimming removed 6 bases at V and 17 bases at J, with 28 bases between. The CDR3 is CASSAGPIASSSGFF. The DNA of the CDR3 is TGTGCCAGCAGCGCGGGCCCGATCGCCTCCTCAAGTGGTTTTTTT.